The 26 T cell receptor beta chains reported below all come from one sample, sequenced in a study of CD8+CD57+ T cells in acquired aplastic anemia. Genomic DNA served as template for TCR beta VDJ and CDR3 profiling. TCRdb used MiXCR to reprocess the reads, holding one entry per CDR3 protein. Counted here are about 260,000 distinct CDR3 sequences, less than 85% occurring once; the ten biggest clones make up 40% to 50%. Sequenced patients had shown CD8+CD57+ cell expansion by flow cytometry. The sequenced material came from sorted CD4+, CD8+, or CD8+CD57+ T cells (not recorded which) from PBMCs. The receptors derive from a human donor with aplastic anemia.

About this clonotype itself: Without the conserved terminal phenylalanine or tryptophan, this CDR3 likely stems from a read error. This chain connects TRBV9 to TRBJ2-3; D possibly uses TRBD1 or TRBD2 (6 bases each). The CDR3 length is 13 residues. Germline loops: CDR1 SGDLS, CDR2 YYNGEE. Written as DNA, the CDR3 is TGTGCCAGCGGGGTCGGGGGCACAGATAAGCAGTATGTT. Amino acids: CASGVGGTDKQYV.

V gene TRBV2 combines with J gene TRBJ2-3, with TRBD1 matching 7 bases. CDR3 size: 14 residues. Trimming at V came to 7 bases and at J to 4 bases, leaving 8 bases not matched to a gene. CDR1 is SNHLY, CDR2 FYNNEI, per germline. The CDR3 loop is CASTLEGASDTQYF. The DNA for the CDR3 is TGTGCCAGCACCTTAGAGGGGGCTTCAGATACGCAGTATTTT.

To note about this clonotype: One end of the junction does not line up with germline, which may come from a read error. V gene TRBV9 combines with J gene TRBJ1-1; 7 positions agree with TRBD1. This CDR3 has 15 residues. Germline V gene lookup returns CDR1 SGDLS and CDR2 YYNGEE. The CDR3 reads CASSFWLTGNTEAFF. In DNA form, the CDR3 reads TGTGCCAGCAGCTTCTGGCTGACAGGGAACACTGAGGCTTTCTTT. Based on the CDR3 plus reference TRBV9 and TRBJ1-1, the full variable domain is DSGVTQTPKHLITATGQRVTLRCSPRSGDLSVYWYQQSLDQGLQFLIQYYNGEERAKGNILERFSAQQFPDLHSELNLSSLELGDSALYFCASSFWLTGNTEAFFGQGTRLTVV.

This clonotype was recorded only once. It is likely a read error, because the conserved phenylalanine at the end of the CDR3 is missing. The limits of the CDR3 on the DNA are not certain, so only TCRdb's listed CDR3 is given. V and J are TRBV2 and TRBJ2-6; the table's D call TRBD1 went unverified against the DNA. 16 amino acids form the CDR3, both terminal residues included. Germline V gives CDR1 SNHLY, CDR2 FYNNEI. CDR3 loop: CASSDAGSYGQFFGPG.

A word on this clonotype: The junction shows a germline mismatch at one end, possibly a read error. V gene TRBV15 combines with J gene TRBJ1-2; 7 positions match TRBD1. The CDR3 has 15 residues. The germline CDR1 and CDR2 sequences are LNHNV and YYDKDF (reference sequence). The CDR3 spells CASSLTGHAPDGYTF. The CDR3 bases are TGTGCCAGCAGCTTGACAGGGCACGCCCCAGACGGCTACACCTTC.

This sequence joins TRBV9 and TRBJ1-2, with TRBD1 matching over 7 bases. Looked up from germline, CDR1 is SGDLS and CDR2 is YYNGEE. The V gene end was trimmed by 5 bases and the J gene end by 6 bases; junction bases not matched to a gene: 13. CDR3 size: 15 residues. As DNA, the CDR3 is TGTGCCAGCAGTTTTGAAGGGGGCAACACCGATGGCTACACCTTC. It translates to CASSFEGGNTDGYTF. The full variable domain, in which reference TRBV9 and TRBJ1-2 provide the parts outside the CDR3, is DSGVTQTPKHLITATGQRVTLRCSPRSGDLSVYWYQQSLDQGLQFLIQYYNGEERAKGNILERFSAQQFPDLHSELNLSSLELGDSALYFCASSFEGGNTDGYTFGSGTRLTVV.

This clonotype was detected many times. The V call is TRBV5-5, the J call TRBJ2-1, with D possibly matching TRBD2 (8 bases). CDR3 length: 16 amino acids. The V end was cut by 0 bases, the J end by 8 bases, with 18 bases between. Looked up from germline, CDR1 is SGHKS and CDR2 is YYEKEE (reference sequence). The CDR3 bases are TGTGCCAGCAGCTTGGACAGGGGCGGGGGGAGCGATGAGCAGTTCTTC. This sequence encodes CASSLDRGGGSDEQFF. The full variable domain, completed using reference TRBV5-5 and TRBJ2-1, is DAGVTQSPTHLIKTRGQQVTLRCSPISGHKSVSWYQQVLGQGPQFIFQYYEKEERGRGNFPDRFSARQFPNYSSELNVNALLLGDSALYLCASSLDRGGGSDEQFFGPGTRLTVL.

As to this clonotype: Since the CDR3 does not end with the conserved phenylalanine or tryptophan, this likely comes from a read error. Because the CDR3's place on the DNA is in doubt, the DNA is left out and the CDR3 is given as listed by TCRdb. This sequence joins TRBV19 and TRBJ2-1; the table gives TRBD1 as D, unverified against the DNA. Germline assignment: CDR1 LNHDA and CDR2 SQIVND (reference sequence). A total of 15 residues make up the CDR3, ends included. The CDR3 sequence: CASSTTVNTEAFFLQ.

This clonotype appeared a single time. At one boundary the junction diverges from the germline segment, which might be a read error. The chain joins TRBV15 to TRBJ2-2; D is undetermined. CDR1 is LNHNV and CDR2 is YYDKDF in the germline V gene (reference sequence). This CDR3 is 14 amino acids long. The CDR3: CATSLGASYEKLFF. CDR3 DNA sequence: TGTGCCACCAGCTTGGGCGCCAGCTACGAGAAGCTGTTCTTC.

The chain combines TRBV7-9 with TRBJ1-1, with D perhaps TRBD1 (6 bases). Germline CDR1 SEHNR, CDR2 FQNEAQ (reference sequence). There are 15 residues in the CDR3. Trimming shortened V by 1 base and J by 14 bases, and 23 bases separated the two germline ends. CDR3 in amino acids: CASSLVPGGLSFGFF. In DNA, the CDR3 is TGTGCCAGCAGCTTAGTACCCGGGGGGCTGTCTTTTGGATTCTTT.

A note on this clonotype: The CDR3 carries no conserved terminal phenylalanine or tryptophan, so it likely arises from a read error. The DNA is omitted, as the CDR3 cannot be located on it reliably, and the CDR3 follows TCRdb's listing. The chain uses TRBV2 and TRBJ1-1. The CDR3 comprises 14 residues, both ends counted. CDR1 is SNHLY and CDR2 is FYNNEI in the germline V gene. CDR3 loop: CASGWGGRNTEDFG.

The chain is built from TRBV7-3 and TRBJ2-3, with D possibly matching TRBD1 (6 bases). The CDR3 length is 16 residues. Between the trimmed V and J ends, which lost 0 bases and 11 bases, there was a span of 21 bases. Per the germline V gene, CDR1 is SGHTA and CDR2 is FQGTGA. The CDR3 region has the DNA TGTGCCAGCAGCTTAACGGACAGCCCAGGGGAGACTCAGCAGTATTTT. Its protein is CASSLTDSPGETQQYF.

Comment on this clonotype: An end of the junction does not agree with germline; a read error may underlie this. The chain links TRBV7-2 to TRBJ1-6; no clear D. The germline CDR1 and CDR2 sequences are SGHTA and FQGNSA. The CDR3 is made up of 13 amino acids. CDR3 in amino acids: CASSVGPSYPPNF. CDR3 coding DNA: TGTGCCAGCAGTGTAGGACCTAGCTACCCCCCCAACTTT.

On this clonotype itself: Since the CDR3 does not end with the conserved phenylalanine or tryptophan, this likely comes from a read error. The DNA is omitted, as the CDR3 cannot be located on it reliably, and the CDR3 follows TCRdb's listing. This rearrangement joins TRBV19 to TRBJ1-2; TRBD1 reflects the table's D call only, with no check against the DNA. The CDR3 is 13 residues long, ends included. Germline V gene data show CDR1 as LNHDA and CDR2 as SQIVND (reference sequence). Here the CDR3 reads CASSMEGEGSAPA.

The V gene is TRBV7-9, the J gene TRBJ2-1, with D possibly being TRBD1 (5 bases). With 5 bases removed from V and 13 bases from J, the gap between germline ends came to 27 bases. The CDR3 length is 16 residues. CDR1 and CDR2 (germline): SEHNR, FQNEAQ (reference sequence). The CDR3 is CASSPRAGQNCGYQFF. The CDR3 DNA reads TGTGCCAGCAGCCCCAGGGCAGGGCAAAACTGTGGCTACCAGTTCTTC. Using reference TRBV7-9 and TRBJ2-1 for the parts outside the CDR3, the full variable domain is DTGVSQNPRHKITKRGQNVTFRCDPISEHNRLYWYRQTLGQGPEFLTYFQNEAQLEKSRLLSDRFSAERPKGSFSTLEIQRTEQGDSAMYLCASSPRAGQNCGYQFFGPGTRLTVL.

The chain links TRBV2 to TRBJ1-4; D not resolved. Looked up from germline, CDR1 is SNHLY and CDR2 is FYNNEI. The V end was cut by 2 bases, the J end by 2 bases, with 9 bases between. The CDR3 totals 15 residues. CDR3 nucleotides: TGTGCCAGCAGTGAAAGTGGGTGGACTAATGAAAAACTGTTTTTT. Translated, it gives CASSESGWTNEKLFF.

Of note for this clonotype: The junction and the germline gene differ at one end; a read error may be behind it. The genes are TRBV7-9 and TRBJ2-5; TRBD1 or TRBD2 may be the D gene (5 bases each). The CDR3 length is 14 residues. The V gene's germline CDR1 is SEHNR and CDR2 FQNEAQ (reference sequence). CDR3 region: CASSSRGTYEQYVF. CDR3 coding DNA: TGTGCCAGCAGCTCCAGAGGGACCTACGAGCAGTACGTCTTC.

This clonotype was observed a handful of times. At one end the junction does not follow the germline gene, possibly because of a read error. V and J are TRBV25-1 and TRBJ2-3; a weak D match, TRBD2 (5 bases). This CDR3 comprises 15 residues. CDR1 MGHDK and CDR2 SYGVNS come from the germline V gene. The CDR3 DNA is TGTGCCACCAGTGATTCTGCGGTGAGGGAAGATACGCAGTATTTT. Translation: CATSDSAVREDTQYF.

About this clonotype itself: This is likely a read error, given that the CDR3 carries no conserved phenylalanine or tryptophan at its end. The chain uses TRBV7-9 and TRBJ2-7; D not certain. CDR1 is SEHNR and CDR2 is FQNEAQ in the germline V gene (reference sequence). CDR3 length equals 13 residues. The chain's CDR3 is CASSFTASPEQYY. Written as DNA, the CDR3 is TGCGCCAGCAGCTTTACAGCCTCCCCCGAGCAGTACTAC.

This clonotype was recorded once. Because the CDR3 is missing its conserved closing phenylalanine or tryptophan, this is likely a read error. The chain employs TRBV7-2 and TRBJ1-6; the D is unclear. This CDR3 comprises 12 residues. Germline V lookup: CDR1 SGHTA, CDR2 FQGNSA. With 5 bases removed from V and 9 bases from J, the gap between germline ends came to 8 bases. CDR3 amino acids: CASSLPLSPLHL. CDR3 in DNA: TGTGCCAGCAGCCTACCCCTTTCACCCCTCCACCTT.

In regard to this clonotype: Sequence at one end of the junction differs from germline and may be a read error. The chain carries TRBV7-2 and TRBJ1-1; D may be TRBD1 (5 bases). The CDR3 sequence is 15 residues long. CDR1 SGHTA and CDR2 FQGNSA come from the germline V gene. The CDR3 region has the DNA TGTGCCAGCAGCTTAGAACTGGGAGCGGACAATGAATCTTTCTTT. The encoded protein is CASSLELGADNESFF.

This clonotype was detected only once. The chain employs TRBV6-1 and TRBJ1-6; D remains unclear. Germline values: CDR1 MNHNS, CDR2 SASEGT. This CDR3 is 16 amino acids long. Trimming took off 4 bases at V and 4 bases at J, with 14 bases between the two ends. DNA for the CDR3: TGTGCCAGCAGTGCCGATATGGTGGTTTATAATTCACCCCTCCACTTT. Protein product: CASSADMVVYNSPLHF.

The chain uses TRBV2 and TRBJ2-3; D not certain. Trimming took off 5 bases at V and 12 bases at J, with 15 bases between the two ends. Germline CDR1 is SNHLY and CDR2 is FYNNEI. This CDR3 has 12 residues. The CDR3 protein is CASSFSTEAQYF. The CDR3 DNA is TGTGCCAGCAGTTTTAGCACAGAAGCTCAGTATTTT.

This clonotype was observed a single time. Likely a read error: the CDR3 ends without its conserved phenylalanine or tryptophan. The limits of the CDR3 on the DNA are not certain, so only TCRdb's listed CDR3 is given. This rearrangement joins TRBV2 to TRBJ2-4; the D call in the table, TRBD1, was not verified against the DNA. Including both end residues, the CDR3 is 12 amino acids long. Germline CDR1 is SNHLY and CDR2 is FYNNEI. Here the CDR3 reads CASVKGGDIKEA.

The chain couples TRBV19 to TRBJ2-5, with 9 bases matching TRBD2. The V gene end was trimmed by 9 bases and the J gene end by 4 bases; junction bases not matched to a gene: 12. This CDR3 is 15 amino acids long. Germline loops: CDR1 LNHDA, CDR2 SQIVND (reference sequence). CDR3 nucleotides: TGTGCCAGCAGCTTAGCCGGACTAGCGTTAGAGACCCAGTACTTC. It specifies CASSLAGLALETQYF.

The rearrangement links TRBV2 to TRBJ2-7; D is possibly TRBD1 or TRBD2 (5 bases each). This CDR3 has 14 residues. Looked up from germline, CDR1 is SNHLY and CDR2 is FYNNEI. This chain's CDR3 is CASSGRGLATQQFV. The CDR3 DNA is TGTGCCAGCAGCGGCCGGGGCCTAGCTACCCAGCAGTTTGTC.